The 19 T cell receptor beta chains below were found in one sample sequenced in a study of shared clonotypes between healthy human individuals. Sequencing was performed with immunoSEQ multiplex PCR; in TCRdb, only in-frame clones are kept and a portion is missing. The data hold 2,100,000 or so clones, with 95% observed a single time. Specimen: naive CD4+ T cells sorted from blood. Subset denoted: CD45RA+ positively selected. Receptors were obtained from a man aged 18-30 years in good health.

The CDR3 here is CASSGGAAEKLFF. In DNA, the CDR3 is TGCGCCAGCAGCGGAGGGGCAGCTGAAAAACTGTTTTTT. The rearrangement joins TRBV5-1 to TRBJ1-4; TRBD1 is a possible D gene (5 bases). This CDR3 is built from 13 residues. From germline, CDR1 is SGHRS and CDR2 YFSETQ. V lost 4 bases and J lost 7, with 11 bases in between.

The chain employs TRBV18 and TRBJ2-1, with a tentative D call TRBD1 (5 bases). CDR3 length: 16 residues. CDR1 and CDR2 (germline): KGHSH, LQKENI. Trimming removed 1 base from V and 7 bases from J, with 17 bases in between. The CDR3 sequence: CASSPLPQGAGNEQFF. The CDR3 DNA reads TGTGCCAGCTCACCACTTCCCCAGGGTGCAGGGAATGAGCAGTTCTTC.

In regard to this clone: The sample has other DNA sequences that encode this CDR3 too. The rearrangement joins TRBV7-2 to TRBJ1-3; 11 bases map to TRBD1. V shed 1 base, J shed 4 bases, and the junction held 3 bases outside the gene matches. CDR3 size: 16 residues. Germline values: CDR1 SGHTA, CDR2 FQGNSA. CDR3 region: CASSLVGTGGGNTIYF. In DNA form, the CDR3 reads TGTGCCAGCAGCTTAGTGGGGACAGGGGGAGGAAACACCATATATTTT.

This sequence joins TRBV11-2 and TRBJ2-5; 7 nucleotides match TRBD2. Trimming cost V 5 bases and J 4 bases; bases outside gene matches: 7. The CDR3 is 14 amino acids. In germline, CDR1 is SGHAT, CDR2 FQNNGV. CDR3 sequence reads: CASSKRLARETQYF. The CDR3 coding sequence is TGTGCCAGCAGCAAGAGACTAGCTAGAGAGACCCAGTACTTC.

This CDR3 reads CASRPPGLREQYF. DNA of the CDR3: TGTGCCAGCAGACCCCCGGGACTCCGAGAGCAGTACTTC. The chain has TRBV27 and TRBJ2-7, with a possible D match to TRBD2 (6 bases). The germline gives CDR1 MNHEY, CDR2 SMNVEV (reference sequence). The CDR3 loop spans 13 amino acids. V gave up 6 bases and J gave up 7 bases, with 16 bases separating them.

This chain joins TRBV11-2 and TRBJ1-2; D is unresolved. V was trimmed by 2 bases and J by 4 bases, leaving 11 bases between them. CDR3 length: 14 amino acids. Germline CDR1 reads SGHAT; CDR2 reads FQNNGV. CDR3 protein: CASSLQTGTYGYTF. In DNA form, the CDR3 reads TGTGCCAGCAGCTTACAGACGGGAACCTATGGCTACACCTTC.

This chain links TRBV18 with TRBJ1-5, with TRBD1 matching 7 bases. The CDR3 consists of 14 residues. The V gene's germline CDR1 is KGHSH and CDR2 LQKENI. V gave up 4 bases and J gave up 7 bases; unmatched junction bases: 7. CDR3: CASSQGTGEQPQHF. The CDR3 DNA follows: TGTGCCAGCTCACAAGGCACAGGGGAACAGCCCCAGCATTTT.

The table lists this clone with a few counts. V and J are TRBV21-1 and TRBJ1-5. TRBV21-1 is a pseudogene segment. This CDR3 spans 14 amino acids. The CDR3 nucleotides are TGTGCCAGCAGCAGTCTGAATAGCAATCAGCCCCAGCATTTT. It codes for CASSSLNSNQPQHF.

The chain has TRBV10-3 and TRBJ1-6; D possibly corresponds to TRBD1 (6 bases). V was shortened by 2 bases and J by 7 bases, with 21 bases between the two germline ends. The germline V gene has CDR1 ENHRY and CDR2 SYGVKD. The CDR3 loop spans 18 amino acids. The CDR3 sequence is CAISEGQRGGMRNSPLHF. The CDR3 DNA sequence: TGTGCCATCAGTGAGGGCCAACGAGGGGGAATGCGAAATTCACCCCTCCACTTT.

The CDR3, as DNA: TGTGCCAGCAGCTGGGTGGGAGGCTCCTACGAGCAGTACTTC. Its protein product is CASSWVGGSYEQYF. The V call is TRBV11-1, the J call TRBJ2-7, with D possibly matching TRBD2 (6 bases). Germline CDR1 is SGHAT and CDR2 is FQDESV (reference sequence). The CDR3 consists of 14 residues. With 4 bases removed from V and 0 bases from J, the gap between germline ends came to 10 bases.

In DNA form, the CDR3 reads TGTGCCAGCAGCGTGGACGACACCATAAACTATGGCTACACCTTC. Protein: CASSVDDTINYGYTF. This chain connects TRBV9 to TRBJ1-2; D is uncertain. Looked up from germline, CDR1 is SGDLS and CDR2 is YYNGEE. V shed 2 bases and J shed 2 bases, with 13 bases lying between them. This CDR3 comprises 15 residues.

This rearrangement joins TRBV27 to TRBJ1-2, with D unclear. The CDR3 has 14 residues. The V end lost 0 bases, the J end lost 4 bases, and 9 bases lay between the germline ends. Germline loops: CDR1 MNHEY, CDR2 SMNVEV (reference sequence). In nucleotides, the CDR3 is TGTGCCAGCAGTTTATCGACTGGGCCCTATGGCTACACCTTC. Its protein is CASSLSTGPYGYTF.

In regard to this clone: Other DNA sequences within the sample encode an identical CDR3. J is TRBJ2-7 and V is TRBV5-8; D unclear. CDR1 is SGHTS, CDR2 YDEGEE, per germline. V was cut by 0 bases and J by 0 bases, with 7 bases left in between. The CDR3 loop spans 14 amino acids. CDR3 DNA sequence: TGTGCCAGCAGCTTGGGAGATTCCTCCTACGAGCAGTACTTC. Its translation: CASSLGDSSYEQYF.

The CDR3, as DNA: TGTGCCAGCAGTCGTACAGTCTCCTACGAGCAGTACTTC. Amino acids: CASSRTVSYEQYF. The chain couples TRBV27 to TRBJ2-7; D call uncertain. V lost 5 bases and J lost 0, with 8 bases in between. The CDR3 contains 13 residues. Germline lookup yields CDR1 MNHEY and CDR2 SMNVEV (reference sequence).

As concerns this clone: Other DNA sequences within the sample encode an identical CDR3. This chain uses TRBV7-2 with TRBJ1-2; the D is unclear. Germline V lookup: CDR1 SGHTA, CDR2 FQGNSA. The CDR3 is 12 amino acids. The ends were cut back, 1 base at V and 8 bases at J, with 8 bases in the middle. In nucleotides, the CDR3 is TGTGCCAGCAGCTTAGTAGGACGAGGCTACACCTTC. Residues: CASSLVGRGYTF.

This clone turned up a few times. The chain links TRBV6-5 to TRBJ1-6; D might be TRBD1 (5 bases). V was pared by 8 bases and J by 10 bases, with 18 bases between. The germline CDR1 and CDR2 sequences are MNHEY and SVGAGI. There are 14 residues in the CDR3. Here the CDR3 DNA reads TGTGCCAGCTCCCTCGTCGGGGGAGGATCACCCCTCCACTTT. The encoded protein is CASSLVGGGSPLHF.

The gene calls are TRBV5-4 and TRBJ2-1; TRBD1 matches 10 bases. V lost 6 bases to trimming and J lost 12 bases; unmatched junction nucleotides: 15. This CDR3 is built from 15 residues. Germline CDR1 and CDR2: SGHNT and YYREEE (reference sequence). Written as DNA, the CDR3 is TGTGCCAGCACCACGGACAGGGGGGGTACATGGCGGCAGTTCTTC. Amino acids: CASTTDRGGTWRQFF.

The rearrangement links TRBV11-1 to TRBJ2-3; tentative D call: TRBD1 (6 bases). Trimming cost V 1 base and J 2 bases, with 13 bases left between them. Germline assignment: CDR1 SGHAT and CDR2 FQDESV (reference sequence). The CDR3 length is 16 residues. CDR3 coding DNA: TGTGCCAGCAGCTTAGGACAGGAGAGAAACACAGATACGCAGTATTTT. This codes for CASSLGQERNTDTQYF.

This rearrangement joins TRBV6-6 to TRBJ1-2, with D possibly being TRBD1 (6 bases). The germline V and J ends were trimmed by 6 bases and 0 bases, with 11 bases remaining between them. The CDR3 runs to 14 residues. Germline CDR1 and CDR2: MNHNY and SVGAGI (reference sequence). DNA of the CDR3: TGTGCCAGCAGCCGGGACACCTCTAACTATGGCTACACCTTC. Protein sequence: CASSRDTSNYGYTF.